The source of this T cell receptor beta chain is a study of shared clonotypes between healthy human individuals (TCRdb year 2020). Concerning the study at large: A couple of women and three men aged 18 to 49 years were included in the cohort. Between about 0.8 and 9.5 billion PBMCs per donor were obtained by leukapheresis. Libraries were prepared and TCR repertoires were sequenced by different laboratories using diverse techniques, in order to increase sequencing depth and limit assay-specific biases. For each donor, CD4 naive and CD4 memory were each run on three plates, CD8 naive on two plates, and CD8 memory on one plate. To estimate repertoire size and how much clonotype sharing occurs between individuals, the study deeply sequenced the blood TCR repertoires of several healthy adults.

Healthy HIV-negative adults with no recently reported acute infections or vaccinations were included as donors. Every donor was a Caucasian adult residing in Nashville, Tennessee, USA. Magnetic negative selection was used to enrich CD4+ T cells, after which naive cells were positively selected on CD45RA and the negative fraction became the memory subset. After blood collection by leukapheresis, PBMCs were isolated using Ficoll-Histopaque density gradient centrifugation and then cryopreserved in the vapor phase of liquid nitrogen. Analytical flow cytometry was used to check the purity and quantity of each magnetically sorted T cell population. Each sorted fraction had its genomic DNA isolated and then quantified by UV absorbance on a Nanodrop 2000c. Findings and caveats that apply to the study as a whole: Naive subsets generally had larger estimated clonotype richness than memory subsets. Rarefaction of sorted-subset datasets indicated incomplete sequencing despite the large sequencing depth. Sampling was restricted to blood, and TCR repertoires in tissues likely differ from the TCR repertoires found in blood. Based on pairwise subsampling, the degree of clonotype sharing among donors was expected to be affected by sequencing depth. The small number of donors limited the genetic and exposure-history diversity represented. Sharing across four donors was observed for approximately 5% of naive CD4, less than 4% of naive CD8, 2% to 2.5% of memory CD4, and approximately 0.41% of memory CD8 clonotypes. Higher generation probabilities were observed for clonotypes shared by all four sorted-subset donors than for non-shared clonotypes.

Using the deep immunoSEQ assay, TCR CDR3 regions were amplified from genomic DNA by multiplex PCR. Genomic DNA extracted from each cell subset was distributed evenly over all wells of several immunoSEQ 96-well plates, and each plate served as one replicate. For sorted subsets, 200 to 250 ng of genomic DNA, equivalent to some 30,000 T cell genomes, went into each replicate PCR. Purified libraries were measured with a Qubit 3.0 fluorometer, size-checked on a Bioanalyzer 2100, and measured again with the KAPA Library Quantification kit. Each immunoSEQ 96-well plate was sequenced on its own single-read 150-cycle Illumina NextSeq 550 flow cell. From the authors' description of their analysis: Because the immunoSEQ output held only junctional sequences and lacked quality scores, the filtering could not match the filtering applied to full-length reads. To assign V/J genes and CDR3, sequences were annotated using PyIR, a Python wrapper for IgBLAST v1.9, with IMGT germline references. Any read was removed if the V/J assignment was weak (E-value above 1e-6), the CDR3 was missing, or the read contained stop codons, out-of-frame junctions, or ambiguous translated residues. V3J clonotypes were defined by identical inferred V gene, J gene, and CDR3 amino acid sequence. Percentage overlap between repertoires was computed as shared unique clonotypes divided by the size of the smaller repertoire. Repertoire richness was assessed with RTK rarefaction, the Chao1 estimator, and Recon v2.1 estimates of unobserved clonotypes. For all TCRbeta clonotypes obtained by the gDNA method from a handful of donors, generation probabilities were computed with OLGA. TCRdb took this table from immuneACCESS and kept in-frame rearrangements with V and J called. Such tables lack part of the clones; where checked against another copy, unresolved V genes explain under half of the gap, and the rest is unexplained. The V and J calls and clone size were taken over from that table, and D and trimming were inferred from the DNA. A total of a few million clones appear in this sample, around nine tenths of them only once. The ten largest make up more than 0.12% of the sample.

From the germline V gene, CDR1 is SGHVS and CDR2 is FQNEAQ. A distance of 16 bases separates the germline ends of V and J, which lose 5 bases and 9 bases respectively. Measured from the cysteine to the phenylalanine, the CDR3 is 13 residues long. Only the CDR3 region is kept as DNA, spanning 39 bases read in frame from base 1. Note on this clone: Its antigen is not yet known. Base qualities are not recorded, but no much larger clone differs from it by a single base.

Recombination linked TRBV7-8 to TRBJ2-5; the D segment cannot be called with confidence. The sequence was obtained from a man aged 18 to 35 in good health. Material for sequencing was naive CD4+ T cells sorted from blood. Sample cell subset or site, as interpreted from the label and publication: CD45RA+ positively selected. The sequenced DNA is TGTGCCAGCAGCCCTGAGGACCGCCGGGCCCAGTACTTC. The resulting protein is CASSPEDRRAQYF.